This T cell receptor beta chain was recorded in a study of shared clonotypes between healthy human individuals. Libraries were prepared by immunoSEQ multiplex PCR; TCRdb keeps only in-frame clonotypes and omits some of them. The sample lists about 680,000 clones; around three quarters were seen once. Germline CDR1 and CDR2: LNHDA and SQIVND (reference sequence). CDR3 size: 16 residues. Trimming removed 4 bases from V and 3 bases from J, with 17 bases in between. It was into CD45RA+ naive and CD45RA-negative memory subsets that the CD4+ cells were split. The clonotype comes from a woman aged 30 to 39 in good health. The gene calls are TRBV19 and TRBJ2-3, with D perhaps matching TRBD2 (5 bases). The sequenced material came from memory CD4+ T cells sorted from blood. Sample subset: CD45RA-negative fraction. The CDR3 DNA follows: TGTGCCAGTAGTAGATCGCGAGGTTGGGAGACAGATACGCAGTATTTT. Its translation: CASSRSRGWETDTQYF.